The clone carrying this TCR beta chain came up many times. Its antigen is not known. Criteria for exclusion of patients were uncontrolled infection, other autoimmune disease, pregnancy or lactation. Diagnostic assessment was based on clinical symptoms, serum thyroxine and TRAb, thyroid ultrasound and orbital computed tomography. The data belong to a study of T cells in Graves' hyperthyroidism and ophthalmopathy. Study-level points and caveats: In simple terms, a model built on 13 V-J features told ophthalmopathy apart from stable hyperthyroidism. Most clonotypes that expanded in the thyroid above 0.001 also showed up in blood.

RNA transcripts gave rise to amplified TCR beta CDR3 regions. HTBI primers drove first-round RT-PCR of the TCR CDR3. One entry per CDR3 protein, called by TCRdb with MiXCR from the multiplex PCR reads. The sample has more than 500,000 distinct CDR3 sequences; around 50% are singletons. The source of this sequence is an adult woman with Graves' disease, either hyperthyroidism or ophthalmopathy (not recorded which). Sequencing was performed on peripheral blood or thyroid tissue (not recorded which).

The DNA of the CDR3 is TGCGCCAGCACCGATCGGGGTCGGTGGACTGAAGCTTTCTTT. Translating it yields CASTDRGRWTEAFF. V and J are TRBV10-2 and TRBJ1-1; D remains ambiguous. This CDR3 contains 14 residues. Germline V lookup: CDR1 WSHSY, CDR2 SAAADI. Trimming removed 7 bases from V and 5 bases from J, with 17 bases in between.